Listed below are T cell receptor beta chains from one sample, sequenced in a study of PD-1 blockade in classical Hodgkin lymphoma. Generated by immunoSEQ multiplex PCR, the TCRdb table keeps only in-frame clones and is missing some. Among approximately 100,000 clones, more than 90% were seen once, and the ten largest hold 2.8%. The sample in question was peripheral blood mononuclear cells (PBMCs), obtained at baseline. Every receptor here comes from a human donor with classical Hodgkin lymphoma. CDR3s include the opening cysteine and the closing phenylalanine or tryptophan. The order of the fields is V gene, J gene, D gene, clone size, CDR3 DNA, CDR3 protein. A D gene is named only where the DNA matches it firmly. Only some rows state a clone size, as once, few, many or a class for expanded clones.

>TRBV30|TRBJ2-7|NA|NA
TGTGCCTCCGCAGAGGGCTACGAGCAGTACTTC
CASAEGYEQYF
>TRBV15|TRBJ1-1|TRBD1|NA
TGTGCCACCAGCAGAGATCAGGGGGCGGGCACTGAAGCTTTCTTT
CATSRDQGAGTEAFF
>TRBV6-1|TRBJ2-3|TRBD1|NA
TGTGCCAGCAGTGAACGCACAGGGGGCACAGATACGCAGTATTTT
CASSERTGGTDTQYF
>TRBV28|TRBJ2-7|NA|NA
TGTGCCAGCAGTTTGGGCAGGGAGGACTCCTACGAGCAGTACTTC
CASSLGREDSYEQYF
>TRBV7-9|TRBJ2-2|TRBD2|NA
TGTGCCAGCAGCACGGTAGCGGGAGGCGACACCGGGGAGCTGTTTTTT
CASSTVAGGDTGELFF
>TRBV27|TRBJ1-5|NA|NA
TGTGCCAGCAGTTTATCGGCTGCAGGGGTTGGTCAGCCCCAGCATTTT
CASSLSAAGVGQPQHF
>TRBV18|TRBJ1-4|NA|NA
TGTGCCAGCTCACCATCTCAAGGAGGGCGTGAAAAACTGTTTTTT
CASSPSQGGREKLFF
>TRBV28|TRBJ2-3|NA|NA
TGTGCCAGCAGTTGGATAACCACGACGGCTACGCAGTATTTT
CASSWITTTATQYF
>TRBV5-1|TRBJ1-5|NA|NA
TGCGCCAGCAGCTTGGAGGGGGGTATCAATCAGCCCCAGCATTTT
CASSLEGGINQPQHF
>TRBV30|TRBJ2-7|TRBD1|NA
TGTGCCTGGAGTGTAAGGGGTTGGGGACAGGCCTACGAGCAGTACTTC
CAWSVRGWGQAYEQYF
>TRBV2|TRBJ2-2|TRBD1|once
TGTGCCAGCAGGTTTGAGGGGGCGGCCACCGGGGAGCTGTTTTTT
CASRFEGAATGELFF
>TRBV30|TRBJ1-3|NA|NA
TGTGCCTGGAGTGGGGGCGCGGGAAGTTCTGGAAACACCATATATTTT
CAWSGGAGSSGNTIYF
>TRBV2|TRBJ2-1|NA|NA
TGTGCCAGCACCTCCTATTCCAATGAGCAGTTCTTC
CASTSYSNEQFF
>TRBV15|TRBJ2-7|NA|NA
TGTGCCACCAGCAATCGGGGGCCCCCCTACGAGCAGTACTTC
CATSNRGPPYEQYF
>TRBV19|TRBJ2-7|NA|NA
TGTGCCAGTAGTATAGCGGGGACCTCCTACGAGCAGTACTTC
CASSIAGTSYEQYF
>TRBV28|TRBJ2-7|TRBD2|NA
TGTGCCAGCAGTCCCCCGGGACTATTCTACGAGCAGTACTTC
CASSPPGLFYEQYF
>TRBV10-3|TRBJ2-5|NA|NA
TGTGCCATCGGTCAAGAGACCCAGTACTTC
CAIGQETQYF
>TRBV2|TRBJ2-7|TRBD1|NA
TGTGCCAGCAGCGAACAGGGGTTGAACGAGCAGTACTTC
CASSEQGLNEQYF
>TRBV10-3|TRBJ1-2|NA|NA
TGTGCCATCAGTGAGTCTGCCAGAACAAGCTATAACTATGGCTACACCTTC
CAISESARTSYNYGYTF
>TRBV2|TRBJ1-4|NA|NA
TGTGCCAGCAGTGGTGAACTTGAAAAACTGTTTTTT
CASSGELEKLFF
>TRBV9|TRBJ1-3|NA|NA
TGTGCCAGCAGCCCCCTCGGGGGAAACACCATATATTTT
CASSPLGGNTIYF
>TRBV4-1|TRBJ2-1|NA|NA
TGCGCCAGCAGCCTCCGGGACTCCGGCCTCGCCTACAATGAGCAGTTCTTC
CASSLRDSGLAYNEQFF
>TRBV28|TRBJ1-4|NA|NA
TGTGCCAGCAGGGGGGACATTCCCCTTCGACTGTTTTTT
CASRGDIPLRLFF
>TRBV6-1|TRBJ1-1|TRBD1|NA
TGTGCCAGCATCAATTCAGGGGGCGGCACTGAAGCTTTCTTT
CASINSGGGTEAFF
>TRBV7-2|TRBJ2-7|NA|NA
TGTGCCAGCAGCTGGGTCGTGGGAACGGACGAGCAGTACTTC
CASSWVVGTDEQYF
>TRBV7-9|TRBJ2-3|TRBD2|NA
TGTGCCAGCACCCCCGTTAGCGGGGATAGCACAGATACGCAGTATTTT
CASTPVSGDSTDTQYF
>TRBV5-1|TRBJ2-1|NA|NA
TGCGCCAGCAGCCCCCCTGGGCAGTACAATGAGCAGTTCTTC
CASSPPGQYNEQFF
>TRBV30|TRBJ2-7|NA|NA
TGTGCCTCCCACCCGGGGGGCCACGAGCAGTACTTC
CASHPGGHEQYF
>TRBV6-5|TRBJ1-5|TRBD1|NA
TGTGCCAGCAGTTACTCGGGACAGGGAACAAGTCAGCCCCAGCATTTT
CASSYSGQGTSQPQHF
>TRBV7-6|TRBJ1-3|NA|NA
TGTGCCAGCAGCTTAGGGATGGCCTCTGGAAACACCATATATTTT
CASSLGMASGNTIYF
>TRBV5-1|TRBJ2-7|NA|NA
TGCGCCAGCAGCCCTTCCGGGTCTCACTACGAGCAGTACTTC
CASSPSGSHYEQYF